Here is one T cell receptor (beta chain) with its context. This entry belongs to a study of blood T cell repertoires in COVID-19. Overall study context: The United States, Italy and Spain were the sources of the acute and convalescent COVID-19 samples. In each case, the material was cDNA or gDNA derived from T cells, B-cell-depleted T cells, or PBMCs.

This CDR3 contains 16 residues. Per the original methods: Cell counts per sample came from amplifying reference gene primers. Assay: immunoSEQ multiplex PCR; the TCRdb copy retains only in-frame clones and omits some. The DNA was the basis for D and trimming; V, J and clone size are from that table. The sample shows 250,000 to 350,000 clones, about nine tenths of them seen only once. The chain employs TRBV21-1 and TRBJ2-3; the table's D call of TRBD1 was not tested on the DNA. TRBV21-1 represents a pseudogene. This sequence was found in a woman aged 50 to 60 who had recovered from COVID-19. Sequences were obtained from peripheral blood. CDR3 in amino acids: CASSTLQTGSTDTQYF. The CDR3 DNA sequence: TGTGCCAGCAGCACCCTCCAGACAGGGTCCACAGATACGCAGTATTTT.